These 15 T cell receptor beta chains came from one sample sequenced in a study of blood T cell repertoires in COVID-19. Sequenced by immunoSEQ multiplex PCR; TCRdb stores in-frame clones only, minus some. The sample consists of 200,000 to 300,000 clones, roughly 86% of them appearing once. Sample: peripheral blood. Receptors originate from a woman aged 60-75 years with COVID-19, enrolled during active disease.

V and J are TRBV2 and TRBJ2-7, with TRBD1 matching over 8 bases. Germline assignment: CDR1 SNHLY and CDR2 FYNNEI. Trimming at V came to 4 bases and at J to 1 base, leaving 3 bases not matched to a gene. The CDR3 loop spans 14 amino acids. For the CDR3, the DNA is TGTGCCAGCAGTGTTGACAGGGGTTCCTACGAGCAGTACTTC. Amino acid sequence: CASSVDRGSYEQYF. Complete variable domain (other parts from reference TRBV2 and TRBJ2-7): EPEVTQTPSHQVTQMGQEVILRCVPISNHLYFYWYRQILGQKVEFLVSFYNNEISEKSEIFDDQFSVERPDGSNFTLKIRSTKLEDSAMYFCASSVDRGSYEQYFGPGTRLTVT.

The chain recombines TRBV9 with TRBJ2-5, with 8 bases identical to TRBD1. V was pared by 2 bases and J by 5 bases, with 8 bases of the junction left unmatched. CDR1 is SGDLS and CDR2 is YYNGEE in the germline V gene. This CDR3 is built from 15 residues. CDR3 residues: CASSVVAGGAETQYF. CDR3 sequence (DNA): TGTGCCAGCAGCGTTGTGGCAGGGGGCGCGGAGACCCAGTACTTC.

This rearrangement joins TRBV10-3 to TRBJ2-1; 9 nucleotides line up with TRBD2. This CDR3 region has 16 residues. Per germline, CDR1 ENHRY and CDR2 SYGVKD. J lost 6 bases, V lost 5 bases, and 11 bases had no gene match. The CDR3 is CAISLREGLSGNEQFF. The CDR3 region has the DNA TGTGCCATCAGTCTGCGGGAGGGTCTTTCGGGCAATGAGCAGTTCTTC.

The chain has TRBV6-5 and TRBJ2-5; 9 bases agree with TRBD2. Trimming took 7 bases from V and 7 from J; bases not matched to a gene: 10. Germline V lookup: CDR1 MNHEY, CDR2 SVGAGI. The CDR3 runs 14 residues. CDR3 residues: CASTGISGRGTQYF. CDR3 DNA: TGTGCCAGCACCGGAATTAGCGGGAGAGGGACCCAGTACTTC.

The chain employs TRBV2 and TRBJ1-4; D is possibly TRBD1 (6 bases). The germline gives CDR1 SNHLY, CDR2 FYNNEI. The CDR3 is 15 amino acids. V lost 7 bases to trimming and J lost 8 bases, with 20 bases between them. The CDR3 nucleotides read TGTGCCAGCAACGGAAGGGGGACCCGAGAAGAAAAACTGTTTTTT. Protein: CASNGRGTREEKLFF.

Only a few counts were recorded for this clone. The chain has TRBV20-1 and TRBJ1-2; 8 bases align to TRBD1. Germline-derived CDR1 and CDR2 are DFQATT and SNEGSKA (reference sequence). Trimming cost V 7 bases and J 6 bases; bases outside gene matches: 4. The CDR3 contains 11 residues. The CDR3 DNA sequence: TGCAGTGTCAGGACAGGGAATGGCTACACCTTC. This translates into CSVRTGNGYTF.

This clone was recorded once. The chain uses TRBV24-1 and TRBJ1-5, with D perhaps matching TRBD1 (6 bases). V gave up 4 bases and J gave up 8 bases, with 8 bases separating them. CDR3 length equals 12 residues. Germline lookup yields CDR1 KGHDR and CDR2 SFDVKD. CDR3 sequence reads: CATSEPGEPQHF. CDR3 in DNA: TGTGCCACCAGTGAACCAGGGGAGCCCCAGCATTTT.

The chain links TRBV12-3 or TRBV12-4 to TRBJ2-5; tentatively, D is TRBD2 (6 bases). The germline V and J ends were trimmed by 3 bases and 2 bases, with 7 bases remaining between them. This CDR3 has 13 residues. The CDR3 spells CASSFGGQETQYF. DNA for the CDR3: TGTGCCAGCAGTTTCGGGGGTCAAGAGACCCAGTACTTC.

This clone was seen only a few times. The chain combines TRBV6-5 with TRBJ1-5; a possible D gene is TRBD1 (6 bases). The CDR3 extends over 15 amino acids. The germline V and J ends were trimmed by 5 bases and 7 bases, with 18 bases remaining between them. CDR1 MNHEY and CDR2 SVGAGI come from the germline V gene. CDR3 amino acids: CASSRGGEPTQPQHF. The CDR3 DNA reads as TGTGCCAGCAGTAGAGGGGGAGAACCGACGCAGCCCCAGCATTTT.

This chain links TRBV7-8 with TRBJ2-7; tentative D call: TRBD2 (6 bases). Trimming removed 0 bases at V and 6 bases at J, with 18 bases between. Germline V gene sequence: CDR1 SGHVS, CDR2 FQNEAQ. The CDR3 covers 16 residues. This chain's CDR3 is CASSLAGGGGAGEQYF. CDR3 sequence (DNA): TGTGCCAGCAGCTTAGCCGGGGGTGGGGGAGCGGGCGAGCAGTACTTC.

The chain recombines TRBV20-1 with TRBJ1-2; TRBD1 is a possible D gene (5 bases). Trimming removed 3 bases from V and 4 bases from J, with 15 bases in between. This CDR3 spans 14 amino acids. The germline V gene encodes CDR1 DFQATT and CDR2 SNEGSKA (reference sequence). Written as DNA, the CDR3 is TGCAGTGCTAGTTCCGCAGGGCCACTCTATGGCTACACCTTC. Protein: CSASSAGPLYGYTF.

The rearrangement links TRBV6-5 to TRBJ1-1; D is perhaps TRBD1 (6 bases). The germline CDR1 and CDR2 sequences are MNHEY and SVGAGI. The CDR3 loop spans 14 amino acids. The germline V and J ends were trimmed by 1 base and 6 bases, with 12 bases remaining between them. The DNA for the CDR3 is TGTGCCAGCAGTTACTTCGCCAGGGGTTCTGAAGCTTTCTTT. It codes for CASSYFARGSEAFF.

This chain links TRBV30 with TRBJ1-5, with D unclear. CDR3 size: 15 residues. The V and J ends lost 0 bases and 6 bases respectively, with 15 bases between them. CDR1 and CDR2 (germline): GTSNPN, SVGIG (reference sequence). The chain's CDR3 is CAWSVLPGESQPQHF. CDR3 DNA sequence: TGTGCCTGGAGTGTACTGCCCGGGGAGAGTCAGCCCCAGCATTTT.

The chain is built from TRBV19 and TRBJ2-2, with 11 bases aligning to TRBD2. There are 16 residues in the CDR3. The J segment lost 3 bases and the V segment lost 7 bases, leaving 7 bases of the junction unmatched. The germline CDR1 and CDR2 sequences are LNHDA and SQIVND (reference sequence). CDR3 sequence reads: CASTEGLADYTGELFF. In DNA form, the CDR3 reads TGTGCCAGTACCGAGGGACTAGCGGACTACACCGGGGAGCTGTTTTTT.

The V call is TRBV19, the J call TRBJ1-1; D is ambiguous. The CDR3 has 15 amino acids. The germline V and J ends were trimmed by 7 bases and 4 bases, with 19 bases remaining between them. Germline V gene lookup returns CDR1 LNHDA and CDR2 SQIVND (reference sequence). DNA of the CDR3: TGTGCCAGTACCGCAGAGTCGGGGTTTAGCACTGAAGCTTTCTTT. Its translation is CASTAESGFSTEAFF.